These 18 T cell receptor beta chains were sequenced from one sample in a study of CD8 T cells in Susac syndrome. The authors reverse transcribed roughly 0.5 to 1 ug RNA with random hexamers. TCRdb independently ran MiXCR on the immunoSEQ multiplex PCR reads; one entry per CDR3 protein. This table holds 150,000 to 200,000 distinct CDR3 sequences, 90% to 96% found once. The source material was CD4+ T cells from PBMCs. The receptors derive from a human donor with multiple sclerosis.

The V gene is TRBV29-1, the J gene TRBJ2-2, with 8 nucleotides matching TRBD2. The junction had 3 bases not matched to a gene; V was cut back by 7 bases and J by 2 bases. CDR1 and CDR2 (germline): SQVTM, ANQGSEA. The CDR3 extends over 13 amino acids. Here the CDR3 DNA reads TGCAGCGCCGGGACTAGAAACACCGGGGAGCTGTTTTTT. Translating gives CSAGTRNTGELFF.

V and J are TRBV29-1 and TRBJ2-2, with 7 bases fitting TRBD1. The CDR3 totals 15 residues. The germline CDR1 and CDR2 sequences are SQVTM and ANQGSEA. Trimming removed 6 bases from V and 0 bases from J; junction bases left unmatched: 7. The CDR3 nucleotides are TGCAGCGTCCCGGGACAGCGCGCGAACACCGGGGAGCTGTTTTTT. Encoded protein: CSVPGQRANTGELFF.

The chain carries TRBV19 and TRBJ2-6, with D unclear. The germline gives CDR1 LNHDA, CDR2 SQIVND (reference sequence). Trimming removed 8 bases from V and 0 bases from J, with 5 bases in between. CDR3 length equals 13 residues. The CDR3 coding sequence is TGTGCCAGTTGTGTCTCTGGGGCCAACGTCCTGACTTTC. This codes for CASCVSGANVLTF.

This clonotype has just one count. This chain connects TRBV9 to TRBJ2-3; perhaps TRBD2 as D (6 bases). The CDR3 sequence is 15 residues long. The germline V and J ends were trimmed by 2 bases and 2 bases, with 12 bases remaining between them. The germline V gene has CDR1 SGDLS and CDR2 YYNGEE. The chain's CDR3 is CASSVGGRATDTQYF. CDR3 nucleotides: TGTGCCAGCAGCGTCGGAGGGCGGGCCACAGATACGCAGTATTTT.

The chain has TRBV6-2 or TRBV6-3 and TRBJ2-1, with 9 bases that match TRBD2. The germline CDR1 and CDR2 sequences are MNHEY and SVGEGT. This CDR3 has 16 residues. J lost 5 bases, V lost 6 bases, and 11 bases had no gene match. The chain's CDR3 is CASSQRIAGAHNEQFF. CDR3 nucleotide sequence: TGTGCCAGCAGCCAAAGAATAGCGGGGGCCCACAATGAGCAGTTCTTC.

This chain connects TRBV5-6 to TRBJ2-1, with 7 nucleotides matching TRBD1. V shed 3 bases, J shed 0 bases, and the junction held 3 bases outside the gene matches. This CDR3 region has 15 residues. Germline loops: CDR1 SGHDT, CDR2 YYEEEE. CDR3 in amino acids: CASSWDSSSYNEQFF. DNA for the CDR3: TGTGCCAGCAGCTGGGACAGCAGCTCCTACAATGAGCAGTTCTTC.

Written as DNA, the CDR3 is TGTGCCAGCAGCGAAGGACGGGCCCCTGGGGCCAACGTCCTGACTTTC. It translates to CASSEGRAPGANVLTF. V gene TRBV7-9 combines with J gene TRBJ2-6, with D uncertain. CDR1 is SEHNR and CDR2 is FQNEAQ in the germline V gene (reference sequence). The CDR3 extends over 16 amino acids. V lost 5 bases to trimming and J lost 2 bases, with 13 bases between them.

The genes are TRBV24-1 and TRBJ2-1; 10 nucleotides line up with TRBD2. CDR1 and CDR2 (germline): KGHDR, SFDVKD. With V trimmed by 2 bases and J by 4 bases, 4 bases remained unmatched. CDR3 length: 16 amino acids. The CDR3 sequence: CATSDYSGGHYNEQFF. CDR3 coding DNA: TGTGCCACCAGTGATTATAGCGGGGGGCATTACAATGAGCAGTTCTTC.

V gene TRBV27 combines with J gene TRBJ1-2, with D unresolved. With 7 bases removed from V and 7 bases from J, the gap between germline ends came to 13 bases. CDR3 length: 12 amino acids. Germline lookup yields CDR1 MNHEY and CDR2 SMNVEV (reference sequence). CDR3 DNA sequence: TGTGCCAGCACTACCGCTGGGTTTGGCTACACCTTC. It codes for CASTTAGFGYTF.

The rearrangement links TRBV9 to TRBJ1-6, with unresolved D. Germline assignment: CDR1 SGDLS and CDR2 YYNGEE. The CDR3 is made up of 13 amino acids. V gave up 0 bases and J gave up 9 bases, with 7 bases separating them. CDR3 DNA: TGTGCCAGCAGCGTAGTTGCGAGTTCACCCCTCCACTTT. Amino acids: CASSVVASSPLHF.

The chain carries TRBV7-6 and TRBJ2-3, with D possibly matching TRBD1 (5 bases). The germline V and J ends were trimmed by 2 bases and 0 bases, with 12 bases remaining between them. CDR1 is SGHVS and CDR2 is FNYEAQ in the germline V gene. The CDR3 loop spans 16 amino acids. The CDR3 DNA is TGTGCCAGCAGCTTACAGGGCAGAACTAGCACAGATACGCAGTATTTT. Protein: CASSLQGRTSTDTQYF.

The count of this clonotype is one. The chain recombines TRBV30 with TRBJ1-6, with TRBD1 matching over 7 bases. The V gene end was trimmed by 2 bases and the J gene end by 6 bases; junction bases not matched to a gene: 10. Germline-derived CDR1 and CDR2 are GTSNPN and SVGIG (reference sequence). This CDR3 comprises 16 residues. CDR3 loop: CAWSSYSGTANSPLHF. CDR3 DNA: TGTGCCTGGAGTTCATACTCCGGGACAGCTAATTCACCCCTCCACTTT.

This rearrangement joins TRBV20-1 to TRBJ2-2; 8 bases align to TRBD1. The ends lost 1 base at V and 5 bases at J; junction bases unmatched: 6. The CDR3 has 15 residues. Germline assignment: CDR1 DFQATT and CDR2 SNEGSKA (reference sequence). CDR3 DNA: TGCAGTGCTAGAGCCGGGACAGGAGGTACCGGGGAGCTGTTTTTT. Amino acid sequence: CSARAGTGGTGELFF.

The J gene is TRBJ1-2, the V gene TRBV7-9, with D hard to call. This CDR3 has 14 residues. Germline V gene lookup returns CDR1 SEHNR and CDR2 FQNEAQ (reference sequence). V was cut by 4 bases and J by 6 bases, with 15 bases left in between. The CDR3: CASSSQGGPHGYTF. Written as DNA, the CDR3 is TGTGCCAGCAGCTCCCAAGGAGGCCCGCATGGCTACACCTTC.

The chain is built from TRBV5-1 and TRBJ1-5, with D possibly TRBD1 on 6 matching bases. This CDR3 has 14 residues. From germline, CDR1 is SGHRS and CDR2 YFSETQ. Trimming took 4 bases from V and 3 from J, leaving 11 bases between them. CDR3 loop: CASSQGQDNQPQHF. Written as DNA, the CDR3 is TGCGCCAGCAGCCAGGGACAAGACAATCAGCCCCAGCATTTT.

The V call is TRBV20-1, the J call TRBJ2-5; D is perhaps TRBD1 (6 bases). This CDR3 has 14 amino acids. Germline-derived CDR1 and CDR2 are DFQATT and SNEGSKA (reference sequence). The V end was cut by 5 bases, the J end by 3 bases, with 16 bases between. CDR3 nucleotide sequence: TGCAGTGCTCGACAGGACCCGACAGAAGAGACCCAGTACTTC. Protein sequence: CSARQDPTEETQYF.

The rearrangement links TRBV20-1 to TRBJ2-7; either TRBD1 or TRBD2 may supply D (5 bases each). Trimming pared 2 bases from V and 4 bases from J, leaving 18 bases between. CDR3 length equals 15 residues. CDR1 is DFQATT, CDR2 SNEGSKA, per germline (reference sequence). The CDR3 reads CSARPHQGAGYEQYF. The CDR3 coding sequence is TGCAGTGCTAGACCCCACCAAGGGGCGGGTTACGAGCAGTACTTC.

The count of this clonotype is one. V gene TRBV7-9 combines with J gene TRBJ2-5, with 10 bases that match TRBD2. The J segment lost 1 base and the V segment lost 6 bases, leaving 5 bases of the junction unmatched. The germline V gene has CDR1 SEHNR and CDR2 FQNEAQ (reference sequence). The CDR3 consists of 15 residues. CDR3 residues: CASRGLAGVQETQYF. In nucleotides, the CDR3 is TGTGCCAGCAGGGGCCTAGCGGGGGTCCAAGAGACCCAGTACTTC.